A selection of T cell receptor beta chains follows, all from one sample in a study of cytomegalovirus exposure and HLA in healthy donors. Only in-frame clones appear in the TCRdb table, and some are missing; sequencing was by immunoSEQ multiplex PCR. There are 130,000 or so clones in the sample; about nine tenths occur only once, and around 3.5% lies in the top ten. The material sequenced was PBMCs. The source is a man aged 25 to 40 in good health and CMV-seronegative. CDR3s include the opening cysteine and the closing phenylalanine or tryptophan. D genes are given only for firm matches. Size is omitted from some rows. Given values are once, few, many or a class for expanded clones.

J: TRBJ2-3
size: NA
length: 13
D: NA
V: TRBV4-3
DNA: TGCGCCAGCAAAGGACAAAGCACAGATACGCAGTATTTT
CDR3: CASKGQSTDTQYF

J: TRBJ2-7
size: NA
length: 16
D: TRBD2
V: TRBV7-9
DNA: TGTGCCAGCAGCAGAACTAGCGGGGGTCCTCCCTACGAGCAGTACTTC
CDR3: CASSRTSGGPPYEQYF

J: TRBJ1-1
size: NA
length: 15
D: TRBD1
V: TRBV9
DNA: TGTGCCAGCAGCGTCCTGGGACAGCTGAACACTGAAGCTTTCTTT
CDR3: CASSVLGQLNTEAFF

J: TRBJ2-7
size: NA
length: 14
D: NA
V: TRBV15
DNA: TGTGCCACCAGCAGAGCGGCGGTCCTCCACGAGCAGTACTTC
CDR3: CATSRAAVLHEQYF

J: TRBJ2-1
size: NA
length: 12
D: NA
V: TRBV19
DNA: TGTGCCGGTCGGGATTCGAACAATGAGCAGTTCTTC
CDR3: CAGRDSNNEQFF

J: TRBJ2-7
size: NA
length: 12
D: NA
V: TRBV29-1
DNA: TGCAGCGTTATAGGGGGATCCTACGAGCAGTACTTC
CDR3: CSVIGGSYEQYF

J: TRBJ2-2
size: NA
length: 14
D: NA
V: TRBV6-4
DNA: TGTGCCAGCAGCCGGACAGAGGACACCGGGGAGCTGTTTTTT
CDR3: CASSRTEDTGELFF

J: TRBJ1-1
size: NA
length: 13
D: NA
V: TRBV10-3
DNA: TGTGCCATCAGTGGGGGGGGGAACACTGAAGCTTTCTTT
CDR3: CAISGGGNTEAFF

J: TRBJ1-6
size: few
length: 12
D: NA
V: TRBV10-3
DNA: TGTGCCATCAGTCCCGTGAGGTCACCCCTCCACTTT
CDR3: CAISPVRSPLHF

J: TRBJ1-2
size: NA
length: 15
D: NA
V: TRBV5-1
DNA: TGCGCCAGCAGCTTAGCCCCTTTGACAGGAGATGGCTACACCTTC
CDR3: CASSLAPLTGDGYTF

J: TRBJ1-2
size: NA
length: 23
D: NA
V: TRBV27
DNA: TGTGCCAGCAGTCCAACCGACGACAGTCGGGCCTCCCAATCGTGGGATTTTAACCATGGCTACACCTTC
CDR3: CASSPTDDSRASQSWDFNHGYTF

J: TRBJ2-3
size: NA
length: 16
D: TRBD1
V: TRBV9
DNA: TGTGCCAGCAGCGTGACAGGGGGGGGCCGTGGAGATACGCAGTATTTT
CDR3: CASSVTGGGRGDTQYF

J: TRBJ2-2
size: NA
length: 17
D: TRBD1
V: TRBV5-1
DNA: TGCGCCAGCAGCTTGCTTACAGGGGGCGCGGGCACCGGGGAGCTGTTTTTT
CDR3: CASSLLTGGAGTGELFF

J: TRBJ1-5
size: NA
length: 15
D: NA
V: TRBV5-6
DNA: TGTGCCAGCAGCTTGGGACGGAGCGTCAATCAGCCCCAGCATTTT
CDR3: CASSLGRSVNQPQHF

J: TRBJ2-7
size: NA
length: 15
D: TRBD1
V: TRBV4-3
DNA: TGCGCCAGCAGCCAAGATCGAGACAGGGGCTACGAGCAGTACTTC
CDR3: CASSQDRDRGYEQYF

J: TRBJ1-2
size: NA
length: 14
D: TRBD1
V: TRBV27
DNA: TGTGCCAGCAGTTTTACACAGGGGAACTATGGCTACACCTTC
CDR3: CASSFTQGNYGYTF

J: TRBJ2-2
size: NA
length: 13
D: TRBD1
V: TRBV6-5
DNA: TGTGCCAGCAGTCGGACAGGGACCGGGGAGCTGTTTTTT
CDR3: CASSRTGTGELFF

J: TRBJ2-7
size: NA
length: 14
D: TRBD1
V: TRBV7-9
DNA: TGTGCCAGCAGCTTGGGGGGACAGGGTCGAGAGCAGTACTTC
CDR3: CASSLGGQGREQYF

J: TRBJ2-1
size: NA
length: 15
D: TRBD1
V: TRBV25-1
DNA: TGTGCCAGCAGCCATACAGGGGGTTGGGAAAATGAGCAGTTCTTC
CDR3: CASSHTGGWENEQFF

J: TRBJ1-2
size: NA
length: 13
D: TRBD1
V: TRBV19
DNA: TGTGCCAGTAGTGTGACAGGGACCTATGGCTACACCTTC
CDR3: CASSVTGTYGYTF

J: TRBJ2-5
size: NA
length: 14
D: TRBD2
V: TRBV27
DNA: TGTGCCAGCAGCGAAGCGGGGGCACGAGGGGGCCAGTACTTC
CDR3: CASSEAGARGGQYF

J: TRBJ2-1
size: NA
length: 15
D: NA
V: TRBV12-5
DNA: TGTGCTAGTAAGTGGCGGGACTCTGGGTACAATGAGCAGTTCTTC
CDR3: CASKWRDSGYNEQFF

J: TRBJ1-5
size: once
length: 16
D: NA
V: TRBV12-5
DNA: TGTGCTAGTGGTTTGGGCCATGGGGGGTTCAATCAGCCCCAGCATTTT
CDR3: CASGLGHGGFNQPQHF

J: TRBJ2-7
size: NA
length: 14
D: TRBD1
V: TRBV6-4
DNA: TGTGCCAGCAGTGAGACAGGGGGGACCTACGAGCAGTACTTC
CDR3: CASSETGGTYEQYF

J: TRBJ1-3
size: NA
length: 15
D: TRBD1
V: TRBV4-1
DNA: TGCGCCAGCAGCCAACCACAGGGGTCTGGAAACACCATATATTTT
CDR3: CASSQPQGSGNTIYF

J: TRBJ1-5
size: NA
length: 16
D: NA
V: TRBV2
DNA: TGTGCCAGCAGGCACGAACAGGGCGCTTCCAATCAGCCCCAGCATTTT
CDR3: CASRHEQGASNQPQHF

J: TRBJ1-1
size: NA
length: 14
D: NA
V: TRBV4-2
DNA: TGTGCCAGCAGCCAAGAACTCGTCGGCACTGAAGCTTTCTTT
CDR3: CASSQELVGTEAFF

J: TRBJ2-1
size: NA
length: 14
D: TRBD2
V: TRBV29-1
DNA: TGCAGCGTCCGAGTGCTAGCGGGACAAAATGAGCAGTTCTTC
CDR3: CSVRVLAGQNEQFF

J: TRBJ1-1
size: NA
length: 14
D: NA
V: TRBV5-1
DNA: TGCGCCAGCAGCTTCGGACCCGCGGGGACTGAAGCTTTCTTT
CDR3: CASSFGPAGTEAFF

J: TRBJ1-2
size: NA
length: 13
D: TRBD1
V: TRBV5-1
DNA: TGCGCCAGCAGACCGACAGGGTCGGAGGGCTACACCTTC
CDR3: CASRPTGSEGYTF

J: TRBJ2-1
size: NA
length: 14
D: NA
V: TRBV5-1
DNA: TGCGCCAGCACCTTTCAGGGAATTGACAATGAGCAGTTCTTC
CDR3: CASTFQGIDNEQFF

J: TRBJ1-1
size: NA
length: 14
D: TRBD1
V: TRBV5-1
DNA: TGCGCCAGCAGCTCCGGGACAGGGAGAACTGAAGCTTTCTTT
CDR3: CASSSGTGRTEAFF

J: TRBJ1-2
size: NA
length: 14
D: NA
V: TRBV7-9
DNA: TGTGCCAGCAGCTTAGTTCTGGGGCTCCATGGCTACACCTTC
CDR3: CASSLVLGLHGYTF

J: TRBJ2-2
size: NA
length: 16
D: NA
V: TRBV27
DNA: TGTGCCAGCAGTTTATCGCCTGACTTGGAGACCGGGGAGCTGTTTTTT
CDR3: CASSLSPDLETGELFF

J: TRBJ1-1
size: NA
length: 16
D: NA
V: TRBV5-8
DNA: TGTGCCAGCAGCTTGGTGTCAGTCTCCATGAACACTGAAGCTTTCTTT
CDR3: CASSLVSVSMNTEAFF

J: TRBJ1-1
size: NA
length: 13
D: NA
V: TRBV10-1
DNA: TGCGCCAGCAGCGCTGGGGGGATGACTGAAGCTTTCTTT
CDR3: CASSAGGMTEAFF

J: TRBJ2-1
size: NA
length: 12
D: TRBD2
V: TRBV19
DNA: TGTGCCACCTCTAGCGGGTACAATGAGCAGTTCTTC
CDR3: CATSSGYNEQFF

J: TRBJ1-1
size: NA
length: 15
D: TRBD1
V: TRBV18
DNA: TGTGCCAGCTCATATGGACAGGCGGGTTCCACTGAAGCTTTCTTT
CDR3: CASSYGQAGSTEAFF

J: TRBJ2-5
size: once
length: 13
D: TRBD2
V: TRBV9
DNA: TGTGCCAGCAGCGTAGCGACTAGCCAGACCCAGTACTTC
CDR3: CASSVATSQTQYF

J: TRBJ2-7
size: NA
length: 15
D: NA
V: TRBV6-6
DNA: TGTGCCAGCAGTTACCTCGGACTGGGCGACTACGAGCAGTACTTC
CDR3: CASSYLGLGDYEQYF

J: TRBJ2-1
size: NA
length: 13
D: TRBD2
V: TRBV29-1
DNA: TGCAGCGTTTCCGCAGCGGGGGACAATGAGCAGTTCTTC
CDR3: CSVSAAGDNEQFF

J: TRBJ2-3
size: NA
length: 12
D: NA
V: TRBV7-3
DNA: TGTGCCAGCAGCCCAACTGGAGATACGCAGTATTTT
CDR3: CASSPTGDTQYF

J: TRBJ2-7
size: NA
length: 18
D: NA
V: TRBV28
DNA: TGTGCCAGCAGTTTCTCGGCCCTAGAACTGTACGAGCTCCGTGGGCAGTACTTC
CDR3: CASSFSALELYELRGQYF

J: TRBJ2-1
size: once
length: 15
D: NA
V: TRBV4-3
DNA: TGCGCCAGCAGCCAAGGAACTAGTGAGGTCCATGAGCAGTTCTTC
CDR3: CASSQGTSEVHEQFF

J: TRBJ1-1
size: NA
length: 15
D: NA
V: TRBV7-2
DNA: TGTGCCAGCAGCTTAGCTTCAGTCCCGGGCACTGAAGCTTTCTTT
CDR3: CASSLASVPGTEAFF

J: TRBJ2-1
size: NA
length: 13
D: NA
V: TRBV7-9
DNA: TGTGCCAGCAGCTTAACCAGGGACAATGAGCAGTTCTTC
CDR3: CASSLTRDNEQFF

J: TRBJ1-3
size: NA
length: 14
D: TRBD1
V: TRBV18
DNA: TGTGCCAGCTCACCGGGACAGGGAGGAAACACCATATATTTT
CDR3: CASSPGQGGNTIYF

J: TRBJ2-1
size: NA
length: 13
D: TRBD2
V: TRBV28
DNA: TGTGCCAGCCTAGCGGGGGGGAACAATGAGCAGTTCTTC
CDR3: CASLAGGNNEQFF

J: TRBJ2-2
size: NA
length: 13
D: NA
V: TRBV7-2
DNA: NA
CDR3: CASSLVRFGELFF

J: TRBJ2-7
size: NA
length: 16
D: TRBD1
V: TRBV18
DNA: TGTGCCAGCTCACCAATAAGTGGGACAGGTTTATTCGAGCAGTACTTC
CDR3: CASSPISGTGLFEQYF

J: TRBJ2-2
size: once
length: 17
D: TRBD1
V: TRBV4-1
DNA: TGCGCCAGCAGCCAACTCAAGACAGGGCGATTTTTCGGGGAGCTGTTTTTT
CDR3: CASSQLKTGRFFGELFF

J: TRBJ2-3
size: NA
length: 17
D: TRBD2
V: TRBV7-9
DNA: TGTGCCAGCAGCTGGGGACTAGCGGGGAAACGCACAGATACGCAGTATTTT
CDR3: CASSWGLAGKRTDTQYF

J: TRBJ1-1
size: NA
length: 13
D: NA
V: TRBV12-5
DNA: TGTGCTAGTGGTTTGGTAATTCACGGTGAAGCTTTCTTT
CDR3: CASGLVIHGEAFF

J: TRBJ2-5
size: NA
length: 14
D: NA
V: TRBV4-1
DNA: TGCGCCAGCAGCCTGTCGGGGAGTGCGGAGACCCAGTACTTC
CDR3: CASSLSGSAETQYF

J: TRBJ1-4
size: NA
length: 15
D: NA
V: TRBV6-1
DNA: TGTGCCAGCAGTGACCGGGACATCCTTCCAGAAAAACTGTTTTTT
CDR3: CASSDRDILPEKLFF